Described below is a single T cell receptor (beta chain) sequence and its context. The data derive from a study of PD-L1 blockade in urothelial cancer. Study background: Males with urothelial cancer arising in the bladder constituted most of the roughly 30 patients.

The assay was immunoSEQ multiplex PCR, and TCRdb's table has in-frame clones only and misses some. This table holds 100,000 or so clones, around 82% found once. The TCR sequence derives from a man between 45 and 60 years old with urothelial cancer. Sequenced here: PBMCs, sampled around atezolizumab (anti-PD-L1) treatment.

CDR3 sequence reads: CASRQGPTSYEQYF. DNA for the CDR3: TGTGCCAGCAGACAGGGGCCTACCTCCTACGAGCAGTACTTC. The V call is TRBV7-2, the J call TRBJ2-7; 7 nucleotides agree with TRBD1. Germline CDR1 reads SGHTA; CDR2 reads FQGNSA. There are 14 residues in the CDR3. Trimming at V came to 6 bases and at J to 0 bases, leaving 5 bases not matched to a gene.